The source of this T cell receptor beta chain is a study of identical twins. Of note for this clonotype: Its antigen remains unknown.

Trimming left V 3 bases short and J 4 bases short, with 7 bases between. This CDR3 is 12 amino acids long. CDR1 is SGDLS, CDR2 YYNGEE, per germline. General study points: Excess low generation probability was seen in twin-shared out-of-frame alpha sequences.

Using its own MiXCR run on the 5' RACE reads, TCRdb lists one record per CDR3 protein. The data hold 700,000 or so distinct CDR3 sequences, with 20% to 25% observed a single time. Separately, the same data were catalogued under a study of T cells expressing NK-cell markers. That paper adds: As a fraction of CD8+ T cells, dominant NKG2C+ clonotypes reached about 1.0-7.5% in six donors.

The chain combines TRBV9 with TRBJ1-1; D is perhaps TRBD1 (6 bases). Sequencing was carried out using PBMCs. This receptor was obtained from a young woman in good health. This chain's CDR3 is CASSGGATEAFF. The CDR3 coding sequence is TGTGCCAGCAGCGGGGGGGCCACTGAAGCTTTCTTT.